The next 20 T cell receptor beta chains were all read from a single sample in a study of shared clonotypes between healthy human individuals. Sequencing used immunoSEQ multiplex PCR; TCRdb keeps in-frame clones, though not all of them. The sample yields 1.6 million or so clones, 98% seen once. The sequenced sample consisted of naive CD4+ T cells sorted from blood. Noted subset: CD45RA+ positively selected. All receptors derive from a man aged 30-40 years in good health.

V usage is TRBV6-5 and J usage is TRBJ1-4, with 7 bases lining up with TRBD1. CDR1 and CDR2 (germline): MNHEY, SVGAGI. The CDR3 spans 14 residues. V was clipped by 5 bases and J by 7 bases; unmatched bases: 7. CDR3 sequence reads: CASSHRAGGEKLFF. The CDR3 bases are TGTGCCAGCAGTCACCGGGCAGGGGGTGAAAAACTGTTTTTT.

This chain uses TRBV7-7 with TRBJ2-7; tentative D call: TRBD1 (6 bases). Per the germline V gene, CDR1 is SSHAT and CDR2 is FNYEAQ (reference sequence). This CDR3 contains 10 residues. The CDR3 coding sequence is TGTGCTATCGGCACAGGGCCACAGTACTTC. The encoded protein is CAIGTGPQYF.

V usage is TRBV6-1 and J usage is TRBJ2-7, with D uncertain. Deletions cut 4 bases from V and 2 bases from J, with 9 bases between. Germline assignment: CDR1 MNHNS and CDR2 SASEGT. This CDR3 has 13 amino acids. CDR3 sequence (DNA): TGTGCCAGCAGTGTAGCTGCTCCCTACGAGCAGTACTTC. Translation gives CASSVAAPYEQYF.

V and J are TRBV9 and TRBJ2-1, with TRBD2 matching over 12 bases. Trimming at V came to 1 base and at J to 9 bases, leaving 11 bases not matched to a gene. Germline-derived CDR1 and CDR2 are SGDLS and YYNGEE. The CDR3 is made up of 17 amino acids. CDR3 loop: CASSVKTSGSVMGEQFF. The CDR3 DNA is TGTGCCAGCAGCGTAAAGACTAGCGGGAGTGTTATGGGTGAGCAGTTCTTC.

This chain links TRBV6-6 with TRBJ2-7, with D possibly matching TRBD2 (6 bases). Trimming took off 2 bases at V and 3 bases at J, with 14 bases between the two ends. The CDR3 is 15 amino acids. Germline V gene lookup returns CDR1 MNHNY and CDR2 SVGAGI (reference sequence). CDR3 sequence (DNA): TGTGCCAGCAGTTACGGCGGGAAAATCCTCTACGAGCAGTACTTC. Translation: CASSYGGKILYEQYF.

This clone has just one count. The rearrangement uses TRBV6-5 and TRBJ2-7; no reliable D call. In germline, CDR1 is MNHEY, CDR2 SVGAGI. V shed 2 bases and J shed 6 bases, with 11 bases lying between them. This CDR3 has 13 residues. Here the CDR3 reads CASSYVPLGEQYF. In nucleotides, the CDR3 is TGTGCCAGCAGTTACGTCCCCCTCGGCGAGCAGTACTTC.

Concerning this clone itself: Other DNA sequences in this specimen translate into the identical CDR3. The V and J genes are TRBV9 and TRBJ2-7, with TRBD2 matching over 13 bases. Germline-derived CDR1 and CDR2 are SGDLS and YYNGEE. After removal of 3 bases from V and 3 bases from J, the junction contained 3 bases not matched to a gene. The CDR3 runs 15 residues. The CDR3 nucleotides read TGTGCCAGCAGCGCGGGACTAGCGGGAAACTACGAGCAGTACTTC. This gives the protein CASSAGLAGNYEQYF.

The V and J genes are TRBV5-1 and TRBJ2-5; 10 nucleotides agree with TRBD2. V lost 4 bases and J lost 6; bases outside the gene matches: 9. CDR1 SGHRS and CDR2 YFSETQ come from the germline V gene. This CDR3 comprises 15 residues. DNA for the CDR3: TGCGCCAGCAGCCCCCCAGCGGGAGGGATCAAGACCCAGTACTTC. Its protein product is CASSPPAGGIKTQYF.

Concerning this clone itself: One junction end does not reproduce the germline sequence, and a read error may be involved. CDR3 coding DNA: TGTGCCAGCACCTTGGGGTCCCCCTGGGGGGTCTACGAGCAGTACTTC. This sequence encodes CASTLGSPWGVYEQYF. This chain joins TRBV5-4 and TRBJ2-7; maybe TRBD2 (6 bases). The CDR3 runs 16 residues. Germline CDR1 is SGHNT and CDR2 is YYREEE (reference sequence).

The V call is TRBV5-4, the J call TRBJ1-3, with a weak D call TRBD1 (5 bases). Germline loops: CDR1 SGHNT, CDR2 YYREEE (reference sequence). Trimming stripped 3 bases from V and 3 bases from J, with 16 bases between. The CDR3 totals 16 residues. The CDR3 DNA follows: TGTGCCAGCAGCTATGCCCTCGGGGCTGGTGGAAACACCATATATTTT. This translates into CASSYALGAGGNTIYF. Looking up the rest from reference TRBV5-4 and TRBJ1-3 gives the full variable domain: ETGVTQSPTHLIKTRGQQVTLRCSSQSGHNTVSWYQQALGQGPQFIFQYYREEENGRGNFPPRFSGLQFPNYSSELNVNALELDDSALYLCASSYALGAGGNTIYFGEGSWLTVV.

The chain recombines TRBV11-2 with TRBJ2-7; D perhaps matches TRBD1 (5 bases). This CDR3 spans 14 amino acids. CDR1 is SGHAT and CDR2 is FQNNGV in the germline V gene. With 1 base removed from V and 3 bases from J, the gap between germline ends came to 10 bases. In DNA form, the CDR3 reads TGTGCCAGCAGCTTAGCACAGGTAGACTACGAGCAGTACTTC. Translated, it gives CASSLAQVDYEQYF.

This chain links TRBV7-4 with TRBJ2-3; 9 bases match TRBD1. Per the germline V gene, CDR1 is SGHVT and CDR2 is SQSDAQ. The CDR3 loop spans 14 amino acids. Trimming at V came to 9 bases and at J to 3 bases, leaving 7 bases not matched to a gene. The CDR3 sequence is CARLGQGDTDTQYF. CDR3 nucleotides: TGTGCCAGATTGGGACAGGGAGATACAGATACGCAGTATTTT. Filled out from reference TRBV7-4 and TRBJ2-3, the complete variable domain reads GAGVSQSPRYKVAKRGRDVALRCDSISGHVTLYWYRQTLGQGSEVLTYSQSDAQRDKSGRPSGRFSAERPERSVSTLKIQRTEQGDSAVYLCARLGQGDTDTQYFGPGTRLTVL.

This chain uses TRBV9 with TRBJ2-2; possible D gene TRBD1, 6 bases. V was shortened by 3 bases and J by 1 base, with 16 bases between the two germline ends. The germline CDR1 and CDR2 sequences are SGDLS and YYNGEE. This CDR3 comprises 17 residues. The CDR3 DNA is TGTGCCAGCAGCGCCTTCCCCGGGACACGGAACACCGGGGAGCTGTTTTTT. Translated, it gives CASSAFPGTRNTGELFF.

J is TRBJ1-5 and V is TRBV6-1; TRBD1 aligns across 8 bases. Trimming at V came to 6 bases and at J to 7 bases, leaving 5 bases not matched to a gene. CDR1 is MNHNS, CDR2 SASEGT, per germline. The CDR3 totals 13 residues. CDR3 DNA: TGTGCCAGCAGAGGACAGGGCCGACAGCCCCAGCATTTT. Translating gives CASRGQGRQPQHF.

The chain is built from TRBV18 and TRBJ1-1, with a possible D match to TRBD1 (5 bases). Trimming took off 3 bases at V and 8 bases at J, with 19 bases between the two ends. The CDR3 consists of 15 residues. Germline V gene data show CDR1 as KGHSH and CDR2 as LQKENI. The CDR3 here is CASSPGWGSDSEAFF. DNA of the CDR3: TGTGCCAGCTCACCCGGGTGGGGGTCCGACTCCGAAGCTTTCTTT. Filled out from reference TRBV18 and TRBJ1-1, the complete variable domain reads NAGVMQNPRHLVRRRGQEARLRCSPMKGHSHVYWYRQLPEEGLKFMVYLQKENIIDESGMPKERFSAEFPKEGPSILRIQQVVRGDSAAYFCASSPGWGSDSEAFFGQGTRLTVV.

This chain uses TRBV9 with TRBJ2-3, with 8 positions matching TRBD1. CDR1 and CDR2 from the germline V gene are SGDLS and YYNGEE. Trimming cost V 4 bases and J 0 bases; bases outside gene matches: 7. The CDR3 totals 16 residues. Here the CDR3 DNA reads TGTGCCAGCAGCTCGCGGACAGGGACAAGCACAGATACGCAGTATTTT. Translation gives CASSSRTGTSTDTQYF.

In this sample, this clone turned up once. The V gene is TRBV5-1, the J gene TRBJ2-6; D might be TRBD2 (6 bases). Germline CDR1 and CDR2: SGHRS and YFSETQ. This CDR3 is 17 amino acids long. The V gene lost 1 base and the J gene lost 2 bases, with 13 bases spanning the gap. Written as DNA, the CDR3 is TGCGCCAGCAGCTTGACGGGGGAGACCCCTGGGGCCAACGTCCTGACTTTC. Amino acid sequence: CASSLTGETPGANVLTF.

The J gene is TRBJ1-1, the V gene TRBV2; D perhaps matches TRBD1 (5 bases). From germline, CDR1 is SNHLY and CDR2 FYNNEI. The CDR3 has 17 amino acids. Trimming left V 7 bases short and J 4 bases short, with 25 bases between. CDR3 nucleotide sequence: TGTGCCAGCAACACGAGAACAGGTTCTCCATTGGGCACTGAAGCTTTCTTT. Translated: CASNTRTGSPLGTEAFF. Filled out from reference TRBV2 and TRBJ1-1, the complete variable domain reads EPEVTQTPSHQVTQMGQEVILRCVPISNHLYFYWYRQILGQKVEFLVSFYNNEISEKSEIFDDQFSVERPDGSNFTLKIRSTKLEDSAMYFCASNTRTGSPLGTEAFFGQGTRLTVV.

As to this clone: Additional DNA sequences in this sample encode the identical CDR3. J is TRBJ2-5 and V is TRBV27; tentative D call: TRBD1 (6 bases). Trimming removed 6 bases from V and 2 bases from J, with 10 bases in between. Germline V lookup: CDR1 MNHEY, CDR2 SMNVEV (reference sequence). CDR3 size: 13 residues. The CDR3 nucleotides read TGTGCCAGCAGCCGCAGGGGTCAAGAGACCCAGTACTTC. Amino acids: CASSRRGQETQYF.

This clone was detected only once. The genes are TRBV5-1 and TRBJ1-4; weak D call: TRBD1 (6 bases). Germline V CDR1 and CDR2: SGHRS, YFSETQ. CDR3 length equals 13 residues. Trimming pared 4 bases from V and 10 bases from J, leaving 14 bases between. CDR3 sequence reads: CASSQTGIGKLFF. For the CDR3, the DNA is TGCGCCAGCAGCCAAACAGGGATTGGAAAACTGTTTTTT.